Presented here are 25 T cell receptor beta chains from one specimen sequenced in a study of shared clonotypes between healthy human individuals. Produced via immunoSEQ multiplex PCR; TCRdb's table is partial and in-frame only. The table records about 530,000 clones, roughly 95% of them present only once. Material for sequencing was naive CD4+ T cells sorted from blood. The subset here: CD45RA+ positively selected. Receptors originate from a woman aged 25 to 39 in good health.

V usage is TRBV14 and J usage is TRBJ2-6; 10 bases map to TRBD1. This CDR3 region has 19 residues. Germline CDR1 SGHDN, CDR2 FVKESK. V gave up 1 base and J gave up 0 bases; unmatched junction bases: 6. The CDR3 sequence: CASSQVWGQGSSGANVLTF. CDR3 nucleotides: TGTGCCAGCAGCCAAGTTTGGGGACAGGGGAGCTCTGGGGCCAACGTCCTGACTTTC.

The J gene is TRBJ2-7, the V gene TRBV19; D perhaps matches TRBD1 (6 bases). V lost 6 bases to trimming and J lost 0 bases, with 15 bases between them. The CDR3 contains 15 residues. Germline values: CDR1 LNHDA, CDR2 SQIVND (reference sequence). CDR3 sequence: CASRDIRGSSYEQYF. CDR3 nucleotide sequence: TGTGCCAGTAGAGACATCAGGGGAAGCTCCTACGAGCAGTACTTC.

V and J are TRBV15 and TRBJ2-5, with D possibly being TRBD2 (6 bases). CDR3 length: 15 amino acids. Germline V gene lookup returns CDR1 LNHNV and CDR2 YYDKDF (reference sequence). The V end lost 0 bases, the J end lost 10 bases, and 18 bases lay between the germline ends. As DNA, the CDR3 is TGTGCCACCAGCAGAGATATGCGGGACTCAAGTTTCCAGTACTTC. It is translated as CATSRDMRDSSFQYF.

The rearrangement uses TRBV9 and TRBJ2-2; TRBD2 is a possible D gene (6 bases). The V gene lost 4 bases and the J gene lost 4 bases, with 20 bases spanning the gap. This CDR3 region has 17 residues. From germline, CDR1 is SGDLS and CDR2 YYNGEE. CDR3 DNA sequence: TGTGCCAGCAGCCCCTTTGGAGGGGACTGGGGCACCGGGGAGCTGTTTTTT. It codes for CASSPFGGDWGTGELFF.

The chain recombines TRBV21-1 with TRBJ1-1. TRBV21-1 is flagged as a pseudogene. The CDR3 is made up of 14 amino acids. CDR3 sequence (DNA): TGTGCCAGCAGCGCGGGGGGACGGAACACTGAAGCTTTCTTT. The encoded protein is CASSAGGRNTEAFF.

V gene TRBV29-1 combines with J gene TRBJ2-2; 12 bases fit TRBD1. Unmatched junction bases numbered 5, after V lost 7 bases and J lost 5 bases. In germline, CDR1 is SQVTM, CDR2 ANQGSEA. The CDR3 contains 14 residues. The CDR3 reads CSAGGQGATGELFF. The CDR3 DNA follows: TGCAGCGCCGGGGGACAGGGGGCGACCGGGGAGCTGTTTTTT.

The CDR3 loop reads CASSRTGYSYEQYF. In DNA, the CDR3 is TGTGCCAGCAGTCGGACAGGCTACTCCTACGAGCAGTACTTC. The rearrangement uses TRBV28 and TRBJ2-7; 7 bases align to TRBD1. J lost 0 bases, V lost 5 bases, and 4 bases had no gene match. CDR1 and CDR2 from the germline V gene are MDHEN and SYDVKM. This CDR3 spans 14 amino acids. Combining the CDR3 with reference TRBV28 and TRBJ2-7 gives the whole variable domain DVKVTQSSRYLVKRTGEKVFLECVQDMDHENMFWYRQDPGLGLRLIYFSYDVKMKEKGDIPEGYSVSREKKERFSLILESASTNQTSMYLCASSRTGYSYEQYFGPGTRLTVT.

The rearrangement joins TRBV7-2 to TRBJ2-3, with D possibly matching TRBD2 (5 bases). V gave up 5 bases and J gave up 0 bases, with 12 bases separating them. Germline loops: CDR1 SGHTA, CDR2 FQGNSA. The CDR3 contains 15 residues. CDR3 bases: TGTGCCAGCAGCCACGACTATCTTAGCACAGATACGCAGTATTTT. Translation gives CASSHDYLSTDTQYF.

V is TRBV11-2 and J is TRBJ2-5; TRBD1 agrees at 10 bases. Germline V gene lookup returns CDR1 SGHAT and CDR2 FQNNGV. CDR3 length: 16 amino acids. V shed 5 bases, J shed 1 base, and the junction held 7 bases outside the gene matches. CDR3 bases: TGTGCCAGCAGCCCTAGCGACAGGGGGCTCCAAGAGACCCAGTACTTC. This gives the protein CASSPSDRGLQETQYF. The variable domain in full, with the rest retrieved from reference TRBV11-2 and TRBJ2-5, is EAGVAQSPRYKIIEKRQSVAFWCNPISGHATLYWYQQILGQGPKLLIQFQNNGVVDDSQLPKDRFSAERLKGVDSTLKIQPAKLEDSAVYLCASSPSDRGLQETQYFGPGTRLLVL.

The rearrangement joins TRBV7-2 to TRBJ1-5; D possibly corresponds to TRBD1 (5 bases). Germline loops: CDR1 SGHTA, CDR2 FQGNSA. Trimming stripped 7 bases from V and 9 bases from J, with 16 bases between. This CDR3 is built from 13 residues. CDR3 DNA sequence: TGTGCCAGCAAACCGACGGCCGGGGGGCCCCAGCATTTT. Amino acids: CASKPTAGGPQHF.

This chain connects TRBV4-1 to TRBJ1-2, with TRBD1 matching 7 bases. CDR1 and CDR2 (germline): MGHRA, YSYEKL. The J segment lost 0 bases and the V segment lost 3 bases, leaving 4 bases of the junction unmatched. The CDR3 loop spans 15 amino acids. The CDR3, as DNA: TGCGCCAGCAGCCACCCAGGGGGTGCTAACTATGGCTACACCTTC. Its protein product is CASSHPGGANYGYTF.

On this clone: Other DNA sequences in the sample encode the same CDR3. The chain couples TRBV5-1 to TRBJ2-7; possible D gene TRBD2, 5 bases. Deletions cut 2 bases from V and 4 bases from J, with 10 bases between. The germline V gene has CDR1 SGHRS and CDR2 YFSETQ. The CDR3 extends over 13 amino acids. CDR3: CASSFTSGYEQYF. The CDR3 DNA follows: TGCGCCAGCAGCTTTACTAGTGGGTACGAGCAGTACTTC.

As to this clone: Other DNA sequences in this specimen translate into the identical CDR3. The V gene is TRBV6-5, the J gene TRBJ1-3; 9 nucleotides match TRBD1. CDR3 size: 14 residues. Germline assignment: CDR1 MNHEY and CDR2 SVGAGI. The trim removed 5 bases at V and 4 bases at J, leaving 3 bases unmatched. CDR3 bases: TGTGCCAGCAGTCGGACAGGGGTCGGAAACACCATATATTTT. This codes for CASSRTGVGNTIYF.

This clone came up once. CDR3 amino acids: CASSDWNLYEQYF. CDR3 bases: TGTGCCAGCAGTGATTGGAATCTCTACGAGCAGTACTTC. The chain links TRBV25-1 to TRBJ2-5; D not certain. The last part of the DNA fits TRBJ2-7 better; the J call may be wrong. The CDR3 covers 13 residues. Germline V CDR1 and CDR2: MGHDK, SYGVNS.

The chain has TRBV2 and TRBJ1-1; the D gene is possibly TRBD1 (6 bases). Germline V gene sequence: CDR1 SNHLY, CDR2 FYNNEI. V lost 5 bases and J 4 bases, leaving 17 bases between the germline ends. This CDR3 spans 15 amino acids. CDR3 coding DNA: TGTGCCAGCAGTAAGAGACAGGTATCCGGCACTGAAGCTTTCTTT. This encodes CASSKRQVSGTEAFF.

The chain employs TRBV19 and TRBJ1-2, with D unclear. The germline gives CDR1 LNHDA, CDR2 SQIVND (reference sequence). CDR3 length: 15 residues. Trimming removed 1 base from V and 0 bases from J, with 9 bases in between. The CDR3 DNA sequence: TGTGCCAGTAGTATAGTTGGCGGGGCTAACTATGGCTACACCTTC. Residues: CASSIVGGANYGYTF.

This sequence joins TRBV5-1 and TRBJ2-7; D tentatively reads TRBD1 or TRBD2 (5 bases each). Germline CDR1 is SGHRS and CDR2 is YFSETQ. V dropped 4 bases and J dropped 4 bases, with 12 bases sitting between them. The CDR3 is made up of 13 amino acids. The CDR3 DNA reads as TGCGCCAGCAGCAGGGGCGACTATTACGAGCAGTACTTC. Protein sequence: CASSRGDYYEQYF.

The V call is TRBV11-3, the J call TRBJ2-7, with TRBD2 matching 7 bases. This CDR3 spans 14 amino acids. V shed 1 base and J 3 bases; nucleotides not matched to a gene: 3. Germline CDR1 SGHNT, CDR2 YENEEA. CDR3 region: CASSLGGSNYEQYF. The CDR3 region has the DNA TGTGCCAGCAGCTTAGGCGGGAGTAACTACGAGCAGTACTTC.

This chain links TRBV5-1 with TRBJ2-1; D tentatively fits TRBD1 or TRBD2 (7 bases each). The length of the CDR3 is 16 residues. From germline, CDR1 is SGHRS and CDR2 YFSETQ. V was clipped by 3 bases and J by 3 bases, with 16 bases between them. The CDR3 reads CASSSGGTNRYNEQFF. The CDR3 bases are TGCGCCAGCAGCTCAGGGGGGACTAATCGCTACAATGAGCAGTTCTTC.

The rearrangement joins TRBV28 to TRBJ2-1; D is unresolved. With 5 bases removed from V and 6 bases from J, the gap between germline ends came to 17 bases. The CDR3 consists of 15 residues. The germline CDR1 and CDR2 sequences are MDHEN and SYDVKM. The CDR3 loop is CASSLTVTRFNEQFF. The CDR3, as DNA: TGTGCCAGCAGTCTCACCGTTACTCGCTTCAATGAGCAGTTCTTC.

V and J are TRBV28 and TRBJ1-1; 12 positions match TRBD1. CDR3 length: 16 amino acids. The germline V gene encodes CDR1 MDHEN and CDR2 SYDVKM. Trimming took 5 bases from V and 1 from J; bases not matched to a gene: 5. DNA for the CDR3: TGTGCCAGCAGTCGCCGGGACAGGGGGCGGAACACTGAAGCTTTCTTT. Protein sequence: CASSRRDRGRNTEAFF.

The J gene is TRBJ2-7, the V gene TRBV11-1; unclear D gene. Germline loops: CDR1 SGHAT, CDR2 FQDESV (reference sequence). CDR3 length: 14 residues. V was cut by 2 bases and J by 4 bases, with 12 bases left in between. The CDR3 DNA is TGTGCCAGCAGCTTAACGGCACCTAGATACGAGCAGTACTTC. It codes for CASSLTAPRYEQYF.

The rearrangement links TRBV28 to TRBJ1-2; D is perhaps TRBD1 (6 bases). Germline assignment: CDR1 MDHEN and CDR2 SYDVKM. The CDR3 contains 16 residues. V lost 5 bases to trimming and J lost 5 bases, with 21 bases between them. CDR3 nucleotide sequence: TGTGCCAGCAGTAGACCCAGGGGCAGGGGAATTTATGGCTACACCTTC. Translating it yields CASSRPRGRGIYGYTF.

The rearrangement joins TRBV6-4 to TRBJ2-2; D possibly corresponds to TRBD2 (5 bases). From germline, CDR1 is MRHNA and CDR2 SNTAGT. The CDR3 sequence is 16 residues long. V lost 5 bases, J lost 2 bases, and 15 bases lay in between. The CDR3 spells CASSRSSGINTGELFF. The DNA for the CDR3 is TGTGCCAGCAGTAGAAGTTCGGGGATCAACACCGGGGAGCTGTTTTTT.

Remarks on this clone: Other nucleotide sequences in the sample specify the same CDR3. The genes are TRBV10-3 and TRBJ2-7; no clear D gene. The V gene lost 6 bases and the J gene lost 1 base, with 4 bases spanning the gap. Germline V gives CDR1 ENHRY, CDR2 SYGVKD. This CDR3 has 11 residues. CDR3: CAISGSYEQYF. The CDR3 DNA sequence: TGTGCCATCAGCGGATCCTACGAGCAGTACTTC.